What follows describes a single T cell receptor beta chain. The antigen remains undetermined. The data derive from a study of PD-L1 blockade in urothelial cancer. Study context: In terms of prior chemotherapy, patients had received 0 to 3 regimens. Analyses used blood from 3 weeks (second dose) and 6 weeks after treatment start. Broader study findings: Prediction of better survival came from below-median pretreatment blood TCR clonality.

V lost 7 bases, J lost 8 bases, and 8 bases lay in between. Germline V gene sequence: CDR1 MNHEY, CDR2 SVGAGI. CDR3 length equals 11 residues. As to time point: pretreatment peripheral blood. The investigators introduced synthetic TCR analog templates into each PCR as spikes. The table came from immunoSEQ multiplex PCR; TCRdb's copy has only in-frame clones and leaves some out. The repertoire holds fewer than 60,000 clones, with around four fifths as singletons. The sequence derives from a man in his fifties or sixties with urothelial cancer. The sequencing here drew on PBMCs, taken around atezolizumab (anti-PD-L1) treatment. V and J are TRBV6-5 and TRBJ2-2; no definite D call. CDR3 region: CASKLLGELFF. In DNA form, the CDR3 reads TGTGCCAGCAAGCTACTAGGGGAGCTGTTTTTT.